The 30 T cell receptor beta chains given below trace back to one sample, sequenced in a study of beta chain features in type 1 diabetes. Study-level points and caveats: When Type 1 diabetes patients were examined, their TCRB CDR3s proved moderately but significantly shorter in all four CD4+ subsets.

No cognate antigen is known for these TCRs. Expressed TCRB transcripts were sequenced after all isolated RNA was converted to cDNA. Some clones are missing from TCRdb's copy, which holds only in-frame ones; the method was immunoSEQ multiplex PCR. The sample has about 160,000 clones, around 8% seen once. The sample was central memory CD4+ T cells from blood. Source of these receptors: a woman aged 18-35 years with type 1 diabetes.

Regarding this clone: This could be a read error, since a much larger clone is one nucleotide away. Other nucleotide sequences in the sample specify the same CDR3. The chain uses TRBV7-2 and TRBJ2-5; D unresolved. The CDR3 is 13 residues long. Trimming left V 1 base short and J 2 bases short, with 5 bases between. The V gene's germline CDR1 is SGHTA and CDR2 FQGNSA. CDR3 residues: CASSLGRQETQYF. In nucleotides, the CDR3 is TGTGCCAGCAGCTTAGGCAGACAAGAGACCCAGTACTTC.

This clone was observed a few times. The chain links TRBV4-3 to TRBJ1-2; 7 bases fit TRBD1. CDR1 and CDR2 (germline): LGHNA, YSLEER. J gave up 1 base and V 5 bases, and 4 bases lay outside the gene matches. This CDR3 spans 14 amino acids. The chain's CDR3 is CASSAQGVNYGYTF. In DNA, the CDR3 is TGCGCCAGCAGCGCGCAGGGGGTTAACTATGGCTACACCTTC.

The rearrangement links TRBV6-6 to TRBJ1-2; D remains ambiguous. V gave up 7 bases and J gave up 0 bases, with 12 bases separating them. The CDR3 runs 14 residues. Germline V CDR1 and CDR2: MNHNY, SVGAGI (reference sequence). The CDR3 nucleotides read TGTGCCAGCACTCCCCGCGCCACTAACTATGGCTACACCTTC. This gives the protein CASTPRATNYGYTF.

The rearrangement joins TRBV2 to TRBJ2-5; maybe TRBD2 (6 bases). V dropped 2 bases and J dropped 5 bases, with 9 bases sitting between them. Looked up from germline, CDR1 is SNHLY and CDR2 is FYNNEI. The CDR3 is 13 residues long. The CDR3 region is CASSERRGETQYF. The CDR3 coding sequence is TGTGCCAGCAGTGAAAGGAGGGGCGAGACCCAGTACTTC. Full variable domain (remainder filled in from reference TRBV2 and TRBJ2-5): EPEVTQTPSHQVTQMGQEVILRCVPISNHLYFYWYRQILGQKVEFLVSFYNNEISEKSEIFDDQFSVERPDGSNFTLKIRSTKLEDSAMYFCASSERRGETQYFGPGTRLLVL.

This clone occurred a few times. The gene calls are TRBV10-3 and TRBJ2-7, with TRBD2 as a possible D gene (6 bases). V was trimmed by 3 bases and J by 5 bases, leaving 20 bases between them. Looked up from germline, CDR1 is ENHRY and CDR2 is SYGVKD. The CDR3 is made up of 16 amino acids. This CDR3 is CAISEVGETASDEQYF. The CDR3, as DNA: TGTGCCATCAGTGAAGTGGGAGAGACGGCTAGCGACGAGCAGTACTTC.

The chain links TRBV28 to TRBJ2-2; weak D call: TRBD1 (5 bases). The V gene lost 4 bases and the J gene lost 7 bases, with 16 bases spanning the gap. CDR3 length: 15 residues. Germline CDR1 is MDHEN and CDR2 is SYDVKM. DNA of the CDR3: TGTGCCAGCAGTTCAACCCGGACAATGATCGGGGAGCTGTTTTTT. Translation: CASSSTRTMIGELFF.

The rearrangement links TRBV10-3 to TRBJ2-7; 7 bases fit TRBD2. The germline CDR1 and CDR2 sequences are ENHRY and SYGVKD. The V segment lost 6 bases and the J segment 6 bases; nucleotides outside the gene matches: 11. CDR3 length: 14 amino acids. As DNA, the CDR3 is TGTGCCATCAGGGCTCTAGCGGAGCCCCCCGAGCAGTACTTC. Translation: CAIRALAEPPEQYF.

This chain connects TRBV6-5 to TRBJ2-3; D unclear. CDR3 size: 15 residues. Trimming shortened V by 2 bases and J by 0 bases, and 9 bases separated the two germline ends. Germline V CDR1 and CDR2: MNHEY, SVGAGI. The CDR3 sequence is CASSYGLRSTDTQYF. The CDR3 bases are TGTGCCAGCAGTTACGGCCTTCGCAGCACAGATACGCAGTATTTT.

The chain has TRBV2 and TRBJ2-1; 8 bases match TRBD1. The junction had 6 bases not matched to a gene; V was cut back by 8 bases and J by 0 bases. The germline gives CDR1 SNHLY, CDR2 FYNNEI. The CDR3 runs 15 residues. CDR3 nucleotide sequence: TGTGCCAGCTCACAGGGGGACGGCTCCTACAATGAGCAGTTCTTC. Translated, it gives CASSQGDGSYNEQFF.

The gene calls are TRBV5-1 and TRBJ2-3; 8 bases agree with TRBD1. The J segment lost 4 bases and the V segment lost 0 bases, leaving 7 bases of the junction unmatched. Germline V gives CDR1 SGHRS, CDR2 YFSETQ. The CDR3 runs 16 residues. CDR3: CASSLGTGLGADTQYF. CDR3 sequence (DNA): TGCGCCAGCAGCTTGGGGACAGGGTTAGGGGCAGATACGCAGTATTTT.

This sequence joins TRBV19 and TRBJ2-4, with 7 bases fitting TRBD2. Germline-derived CDR1 and CDR2 are LNHDA and SQIVND (reference sequence). J was trimmed by 6 bases and V by 5 bases; bases with no gene match: 4. The CDR3 totals 13 residues. DNA for the CDR3: TGTGCCAGTAGTTCCCGGACTAGAAACATTCAGTACTTC. Its protein product is CASSSRTRNIQYF. The variable domain in full, completed from reference TRBV19 and TRBJ2-4, reads DGGITQSPKYLFRKEGQNVTLSCEQNLNHDAMYWYRQDPGQGLRLIYYSQIVNDFQKGDIAEGYSVSREKKESFPLTVTSAQKNPTAFYLCASSSRTRNIQYFGAGTRLSVL.

The V call is TRBV9, the J call TRBJ1-2; D perhaps matches TRBD1 (5 bases). The V end was cut by 1 base, the J end by 2 bases, with 9 bases between. CDR1 is SGDLS and CDR2 is YYNGEE in the germline V gene. The CDR3 is 14 amino acids. The CDR3 reads CASSVLDSNYGYTF. Written as DNA, the CDR3 is TGTGCCAGCAGCGTACTCGACAGCAACTATGGCTACACCTTC.

V is TRBV28 and J is TRBJ2-1, with TRBD1 as a possible D gene (5 bases). Germline CDR1 and CDR2: MDHEN and SYDVKM. There are 12 residues in the CDR3. V lost 6 bases and J lost 10, with 13 bases in between. CDR3 nucleotides: TGTGCCAGCAGCATAACTAACAGGGAGCAGTTCTTC. It is translated as CASSITNREQFF.

In this sample, this clone turned up a few times. Other nucleotide sequences in the sample specify the same CDR3. The CDR3 loop reads CASSGTSGAYEQYF. CDR3 coding DNA: TGTGCCAGTAGTGGGACTAGCGGGGCCTACGAGCAGTACTTC. The gene calls are TRBV19 and TRBJ2-7; TRBD2 aligns across 13 bases. Germline loops: CDR1 LNHDA, CDR2 SQIVND (reference sequence). The junction had 0 bases not matched to a gene; V was cut back by 5 bases and J by 2 bases. The CDR3 has 14 amino acids.

Only one count was recorded for this clone. This chain connects TRBV2 to TRBJ2-5, with D possibly TRBD2 on 5 matching bases. The CDR3 sequence is 16 residues long. V lost 3 bases and J 5 bases, leaving 19 bases between the germline ends. Germline loops: CDR1 SNHLY, CDR2 FYNNEI. The CDR3 coding sequence is TGTGCCAGCAGTGATGGATCGCAAACTAGTGGGGAGACCCAGTACTTC. Translating it yields CASSDGSQTSGETQYF. The whole variable domain, filled in from reference TRBV2 and TRBJ2-5, reads EPEVTQTPSHQVTQMGQEVILRCVPISNHLYFYWYRQILGQKVEFLVSFYNNEISEKSEIFDDQFSVERPDGSNFTLKIRSTKLEDSAMYFCASSDGSQTSGETQYFGPGTRLLVL.

This chain connects TRBV18 to TRBJ1-5, with 7 bases identical to TRBD1. CDR3 length equals 14 residues. V was pared by 3 bases and J by 8 bases, with 7 bases of the junction left unmatched. The germline V gene has CDR1 KGHSH and CDR2 LQKENI. Here the CDR3 DNA reads TGTGCCAGCTCACCTAGACAGGGCGAGGAGCCCCAGCATTTT. The encoded protein is CASSPRQGEEPQHF.

V gene TRBV9 combines with J gene TRBJ1-2, with D maybe TRBD1 (5 bases). V was shortened by 0 bases and J by 2 bases, with 8 bases between the two germline ends. Per germline, CDR1 SGDLS and CDR2 YYNGEE. The CDR3 runs to 14 residues. In nucleotides, the CDR3 is TGTGCCAGCAGCGTAGTTGGGGGGAACTATGGCTACACCTTC. Amino acid sequence: CASSVVGGNYGYTF. The entire variable domain, with the rest obtained from reference TRBV9 and TRBJ1-2, is as follows: DSGVTQTPKHLITATGQRVTLRCSPRSGDLSVYWYQQSLDQGLQFLIQYYNGEERAKGNILERFSAQQFPDLHSELNLSSLELGDSALYFCASSVVGGNYGYTFGSGTRLTVV.

There are a few counts of this clone. The CDR3 protein is CASSLAGPFNEQFF. In DNA, the CDR3 is TGTGCCAGCAGCTTAGCGGGACCCTTCAATGAGCAGTTCTTC. This chain connects TRBV7-3 to TRBJ2-1; D is perhaps TRBD2 (6 bases). Germline CDR1 reads SGHTA; CDR2 reads FQGTGA. The CDR3 sequence is 14 residues long. V lost 2 bases, J lost 6 bases, and 11 bases lay in between.

This clone was detected only once. One junction end disagrees with the germline gene, perhaps due to a read error. This chain joins TRBV9 and TRBJ2-3; 11 bases line up with TRBD1. Germline V CDR1 and CDR2: SGDLS, YYNGEE. This CDR3 contains 15 residues. The DNA for the CDR3 is TGTGCCAGCACCGTAGGGACAGGGGGGACAGATACGCAGTATTTT. This translates into CASTVGTGGTDTQYF.

J is TRBJ2-3 and V is TRBV10-3, with D possibly matching TRBD2 (5 bases). This CDR3 spans 13 amino acids. Germline V gene data show CDR1 as ENHRY and CDR2 as SYGVKD. The ends were cut back, 7 bases at V and 7 bases at J, with 15 bases in the middle. The chain's CDR3 is CAITGGPRNTQYF. In DNA form, the CDR3 reads TGTGCCATCACGGGCGGGCCACGAAATACGCAGTATTTT.

The CDR3, as DNA: TGTGCCAGCAGCCAAGATTTGACTAGCGGTTTAAAAAATACGCAGTATTTT. This sequence encodes CASSQDLTSGLKNTQYF. The V and J genes are TRBV14 and TRBJ2-3; 9 bases fit TRBD2. Germline CDR1 SGHDN, CDR2 FVKESK. This CDR3 has 17 amino acids. The J segment lost 7 bases and the V segment lost 0 bases, leaving 11 bases of the junction unmatched.

The chain joins TRBV7-2 to TRBJ2-2; tentative D call: TRBD2 (6 bases). V lost 1 base and J 5 bases, leaving 14 bases between the germline ends. There are 16 residues in the CDR3. Per the germline V gene, CDR1 is SGHTA and CDR2 is FQGNSA. The CDR3 here is CASSLEAAGITGELFF. The CDR3 DNA sequence: TGTGCCAGCAGCTTAGAGGCAGCGGGCATAACCGGGGAGCTGTTTTTT.

This clone showed up just a few times. The chain joins TRBV4-2 to TRBJ2-3; 9 bases are shared with TRBD2. Germline CDR1 is LGHNA and CDR2 is YNFKEQ. The CDR3 covers 16 residues. V was clipped by 4 bases and J by 4 bases; unmatched bases: 9. The CDR3 spells CASSPLSGSGADTQYF. The CDR3 region has the DNA TGTGCCAGCAGCCCCCTTAGCGGGAGTGGGGCAGATACGCAGTATTTT.

This clone was seen a handful of times. A read error may produce the germline difference seen at one junction end. This chain connects TRBV5-1 to TRBJ1-1; tentative D call: TRBD1 (5 bases). CDR1 is SGHRS and CDR2 is YFSETQ in the germline V gene. The CDR3 is 14 amino acids. The CDR3 reads CASSLENPRGGRVF. DNA of the CDR3: TGCGCCAGCAGCTTGGAAAACCCCCGTGGGGGGAGGGTATTT.

The sample holds a few counts of this clone. The chain carries TRBV19 and TRBJ1-2, with a possible D match to TRBD1 (5 bases). V dropped 1 base and J dropped 2 bases, with 8 bases sitting between them. Germline CDR1 is LNHDA and CDR2 is SQIVND (reference sequence). The CDR3 is 14 residues long. The chain's CDR3 is CASSIGSGNYGYTF. The CDR3 DNA is TGTGCCAGTAGTATAGGGTCAGGGAACTATGGCTACACCTTC. Using reference TRBV19 and TRBJ1-2 for the parts outside the CDR3, the full variable domain is DGGITQSPKYLFRKEGQNVTLSCEQNLNHDAMYWYRQDPGQGLRLIYYSQIVNDFQKGDIAEGYSVSREKKESFPLTVTSAQKNPTAFYLCASSIGSGNYGYTFGSGTRLTVV.

There are a few counts of this clone. The genes are TRBV7-2 and TRBJ2-2; TRBD2 might be the D (7 bases). Germline V lookup: CDR1 SGHTA, CDR2 FQGNSA. V lost 5 bases, J lost 5 bases, and 21 bases lay in between. This CDR3 comprises 17 residues. DNA of the CDR3: TGTGCCAGCAGCCGCGGGAGTTACAGGGTGGGGACCGGGGAGCTGTTTTTT. It is translated as CASSRGSYRVGTGELFF.

This clone was observed a handful of times. A junction boundary mismatches the germline segment, possibly from a read error. CDR3 loop: CASSLDGADTQYF. For the CDR3, the DNA is TGTGCTAGCAGCTTAGATGGGGCGGATACGCAGTATTTT. The chain joins TRBV7-7 to TRBJ2-3, with D maybe TRBD1 (5 bases). The germline V gene has CDR1 SSHAT and CDR2 FNYEAQ (reference sequence). There are 13 residues in the CDR3.

The rearrangement joins TRBV18 to TRBJ2-7, with TRBD2 identical over 7 bases. J was trimmed by 1 base and V by 5 bases; bases with no gene match: 14. Germline V gene data show CDR1 as KGHSH and CDR2 as LQKENI. This CDR3 is 17 amino acids long. This chain's CDR3 is CASSRLSATSESYEQYF. CDR3 DNA sequence: TGTGCCAGCTCAAGGTTATCCGCTACTAGCGAATCCTACGAGCAGTACTTC.

The J gene is TRBJ2-2, the V gene TRBV29-1; D is undetermined. The CDR3 extends over 14 amino acids. The germline CDR1 and CDR2 sequences are SQVTM and ANQGSEA. The ends were cut back, 7 bases at V and 1 base at J, with 13 bases in the middle. The CDR3 sequence is CSAVQPMNTGELFF. CDR3 sequence (DNA): TGCAGCGCCGTACAACCCATGAACACCGGGGAGCTGTTTTTT.

This clone was observed a handful of times. As DNA, the CDR3 is TGTGCCAGCAGTCCTCAACAGGGGAACTATGGCTACACCTTC. This encodes CASSPQQGNYGYTF. The V call is TRBV6-5, the J call TRBJ1-2, with 7 bases identical to TRBD1. V lost 5 bases to trimming and J lost 2 bases; unmatched junction nucleotides: 5. Germline CDR1 and CDR2: MNHEY and SVGAGI. This CDR3 has 14 amino acids.